The 14 T cell receptor beta chains reported below all come from one sample, sequenced in a study of cytomegalovirus exposure and HLA in healthy donors. PCR primers comprised 60 Vbeta and 13 Jbeta primers. Assay: immunoSEQ multiplex PCR; the TCRdb copy retains only in-frame clones and omits some. The table shows 70,000 or so clones, with over 75% occurring only once. The sequenced material came from PBMCs. These receptors all come from a woman aged 25 to 39 in good health and CMV-seropositive.

Written as DNA, the CDR3 is TGTGCCAGCTCACATCCGGGACAGGGGGCGAGTGGGGCCAACGTCCTGACTTTC. The encoded protein is CASSHPGQGASGANVLTF. The V and J genes are TRBV18 and TRBJ2-6; TRBD1 matches at 12 bases. The V gene's germline CDR1 is KGHSH and CDR2 LQKENI. J gave up 3 bases and V 4 bases, and 7 bases lay outside the gene matches. The CDR3 is 18 residues long.

The rearrangement links TRBV19 to TRBJ2-7, with 7 bases fitting TRBD2. V trimming: 1 base; J trimming: 4 bases; junction bases outside the gene matches: 7. Germline V gene data show CDR1 as LNHDA and CDR2 as SQIVND (reference sequence). The length of the CDR3 is 15 residues. The DNA of the CDR3 is TGTGCCAGTAGTATAGTGCAAGCGGGATTGTACGAGCAGTACTTC. Translating gives CASSIVQAGLYEQYF.

The chain is built from TRBV10-2 and TRBJ1-3; 9 bases are a match to TRBD1. The ends lost 8 bases at V and 0 bases at J; junction bases unmatched: 8. Germline V CDR1 and CDR2: WSHSY, SAAADI. The CDR3 sequence is 16 residues long. CDR3 region: CASRPSGQGSGNTIYF. Here the CDR3 DNA reads TGCGCCAGCCGACCGTCGGGACAGGGCTCTGGAAACACCATATATTTT.

The chain employs TRBV7-2 and TRBJ2-7, with TRBD1 matching over 8 bases. The germline V gene encodes CDR1 SGHTA and CDR2 FQGNSA. The CDR3 has 15 amino acids. The V segment lost 1 base and the J segment 2 bases; nucleotides outside the gene matches: 4. The CDR3 loop reads CASSLVGTGPYEQYF. The CDR3 DNA reads as TGTGCCAGCAGCTTAGTGGGGACAGGACCCTACGAGCAGTACTTC.

The rearrangement joins TRBV7-9 to TRBJ2-5; TRBD1 aligns across 9 bases. With 4 bases clipped from V and 1 base from J, the junction kept 7 bases outside the gene matches. The CDR3 runs 16 residues. Germline V CDR1 and CDR2: SEHNR, FQNEAQ (reference sequence). The CDR3 region has the DNA TGTGCCAGCAGCTCTCGGCCGGGACAGGGCCAAGAGACCCAGTACTTC. Protein sequence: CASSSRPGQGQETQYF.

The gene calls are TRBV5-6 and TRBJ2-5; D is perhaps TRBD1 (5 bases). The J call may not be correct, given that the DNA end is closer to TRBJ2-7. This CDR3 is built from 12 residues. Germline CDR1 is SGHDT and CDR2 is YYEEEE. CDR3 protein: CASSLSRAEQYF. CDR3 in DNA: TGTGCCAGCAGCCTGAGCAGGGCCGAGCAGTACTTC.

V usage is TRBV10-2 and J usage is TRBJ2-3; 8 nucleotides line up with TRBD2. V lost 6 bases, J lost 0 bases, and 11 bases stayed unmatched. CDR1 WSHSY and CDR2 SAAADI come from the germline V gene. The CDR3 contains 17 residues. In DNA, the CDR3 is TGCGCCAGCAGCGGGGTAGCGGGATTAACTAGCACAGATACGCAGTATTTT. Its protein product is CASSGVAGLTSTDTQYF.

The chain links TRBV5-1 to TRBJ2-1, with 9 bases identical to TRBD2. The CDR3 sequence is 15 residues long. Germline V gives CDR1 SGHRS, CDR2 YFSETQ. V gave up 4 bases and J gave up 7 bases; unmatched junction bases: 9. CDR3 coding DNA: TGCGCCAGCAGCATCCTCGAGACTAGCGGAAATGAGCAGTTCTTC. Translated: CASSILETSGNEQFF.

V is TRBV28 and J is TRBJ1-5; 8 bases line up with TRBD1. Germline lookup yields CDR1 MDHEN and CDR2 SYDVKM. The CDR3 spans 13 residues. Trimming at V came to 2 bases and at J to 6 bases, leaving 0 bases not matched to a gene. The CDR3 nucleotides read TGTGCCAGCAGTTTAGGACAGGGTCAGCCCCAGCATTTT. It is translated as CASSLGQGQPQHF.

The chain uses TRBV10-3 and TRBJ2-5; D may be TRBD2 (6 bases). V was pared by 4 bases and J by 5 bases, with 14 bases between. Germline V CDR1 and CDR2: ENHRY, SYGVKD. The CDR3 spans 14 residues. CDR3 sequence (DNA): TGTGCCATCAGTGTTGGGGGGAGTGAGGAGACCCAGTACTTC. Amino acid sequence: CAISVGGSEETQYF.

The chain carries TRBV27 and TRBJ2-1; D not resolved. There are 13 residues in the CDR3. The V gene's germline CDR1 is MNHEY and CDR2 SMNVEV (reference sequence). Trimming pared 2 bases from V and 6 bases from J, leaving 8 bases between. This CDR3 is CASSLQLFNEQFF. In nucleotides, the CDR3 is TGTGCCAGCAGTTTACAACTATTCAATGAGCAGTTCTTC.

This clone was detected only once. The chain links TRBV5-1 to TRBJ2-3, with 9 bases identical to TRBD2. CDR3 length: 17 amino acids. CDR1 SGHRS and CDR2 YFSETQ come from the germline V gene. J was trimmed by 2 bases and V by 1 base; bases with no gene match: 8. CDR3 in DNA: TGCGCCAGCAGCTTGCGGGGGACTAGCCAAGTCACAGATACGCAGTATTTT. It is translated as CASSLRGTSQVTDTQYF. Complete variable domain (other parts from reference TRBV5-1 and TRBJ2-3): KAGVTQTPRYLIKTRGQQVTLSCSPISGHRSVSWYQQTPGQGLQFLFEYFSETQRNKGNFPGRFSGRQFSNSRSEMNVSTLELGDSALYLCASSLRGTSQVTDTQYFGPGTRLTVL.

This sequence joins TRBV19 and TRBJ2-3, with 9 nucleotides matching TRBD2. The CDR3 spans 15 residues. CDR1 and CDR2 from the germline V gene are LNHDA and SQIVND (reference sequence). J was trimmed by 6 bases and V by 5 bases; bases with no gene match: 9. CDR3 sequence (DNA): TGTGCCAGTAGTCCCACCCTAGCGGGGCGGGATACGCAGTATTTT. Its translation is CASSPTLAGRDTQYF.

V is TRBV2 and J is TRBJ2-7; D uncertain. The CDR3 consists of 10 residues. The ends were cut back, 5 bases at V and 6 bases at J, with 5 bases in the middle. Germline CDR1 reads SNHLY; CDR2 reads FYNNEI. The CDR3 is CASSPGEQYF. CDR3 DNA sequence: TGTGCCAGCAGTCCGGGCGAGCAGTACTTC.